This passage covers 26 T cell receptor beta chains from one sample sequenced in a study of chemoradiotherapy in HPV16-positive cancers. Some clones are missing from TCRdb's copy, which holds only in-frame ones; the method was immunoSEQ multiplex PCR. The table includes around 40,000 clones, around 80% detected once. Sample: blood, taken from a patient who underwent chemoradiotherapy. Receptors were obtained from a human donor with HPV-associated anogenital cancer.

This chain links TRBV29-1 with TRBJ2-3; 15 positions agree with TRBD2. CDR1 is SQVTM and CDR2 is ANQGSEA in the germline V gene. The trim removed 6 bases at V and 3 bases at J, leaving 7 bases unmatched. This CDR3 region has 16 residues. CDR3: CSVDGTSGGTTDTQYF. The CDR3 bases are TGCAGCGTCGACGGGACTAGCGGGGGGACAACAGATACGCAGTATTTT.

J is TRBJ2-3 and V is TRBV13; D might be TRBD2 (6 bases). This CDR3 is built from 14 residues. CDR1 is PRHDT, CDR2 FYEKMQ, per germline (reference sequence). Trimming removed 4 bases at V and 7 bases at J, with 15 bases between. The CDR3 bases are TGTGCCAGCAGCTCGGGACTGGCCCGGAATACGCAGTATTTT. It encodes CASSSGLARNTQYF.

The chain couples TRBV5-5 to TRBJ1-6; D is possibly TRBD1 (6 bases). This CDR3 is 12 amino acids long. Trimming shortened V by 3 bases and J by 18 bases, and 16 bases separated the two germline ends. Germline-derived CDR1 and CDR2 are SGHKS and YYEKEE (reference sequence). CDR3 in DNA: TGTGCCAGCAGCTCAGGAGACAGGCAAAACCACTTT. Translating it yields CASSSGDRQNHF.

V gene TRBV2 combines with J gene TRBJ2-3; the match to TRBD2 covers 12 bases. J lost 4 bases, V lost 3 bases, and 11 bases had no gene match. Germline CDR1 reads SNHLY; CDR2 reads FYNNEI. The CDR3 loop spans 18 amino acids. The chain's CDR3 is CASSEWLAGGPSADTQYF. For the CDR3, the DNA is TGTGCCAGCAGTGAGTGGCTAGCGGGGGGGCCTTCCGCAGATACGCAGTATTTT.

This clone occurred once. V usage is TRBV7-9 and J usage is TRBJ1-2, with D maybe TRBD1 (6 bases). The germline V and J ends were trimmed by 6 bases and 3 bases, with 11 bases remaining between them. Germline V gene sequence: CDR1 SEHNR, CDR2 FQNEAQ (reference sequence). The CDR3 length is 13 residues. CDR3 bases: TGTGCCAGCAGTCAGGACAGCTACTATGGCTACACCTTC. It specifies CASSQDSYYGYTF.

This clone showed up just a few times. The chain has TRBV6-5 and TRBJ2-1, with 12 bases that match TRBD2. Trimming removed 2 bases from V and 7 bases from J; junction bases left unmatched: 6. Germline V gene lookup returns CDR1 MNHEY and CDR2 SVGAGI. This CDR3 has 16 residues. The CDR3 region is CASSYALAGGQNEQFF. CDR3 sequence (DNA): TGTGCCAGCAGTTACGCACTAGCGGGGGGACAAAATGAGCAGTTCTTC.

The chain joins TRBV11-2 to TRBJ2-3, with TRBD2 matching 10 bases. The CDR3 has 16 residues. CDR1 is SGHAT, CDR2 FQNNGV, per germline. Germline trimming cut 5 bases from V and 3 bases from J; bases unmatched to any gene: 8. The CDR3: CASSNGAGGHTDTQYF. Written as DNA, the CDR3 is TGTGCCAGCAGCAACGGAGCGGGGGGGCATACAGATACGCAGTATTTT.

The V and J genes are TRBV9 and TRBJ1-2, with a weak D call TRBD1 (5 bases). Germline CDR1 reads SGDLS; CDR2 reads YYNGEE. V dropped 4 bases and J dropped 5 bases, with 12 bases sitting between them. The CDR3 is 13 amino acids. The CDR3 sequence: CASSPGGGYGYTF. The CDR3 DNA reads TGTGCCAGCAGCCCCGGTGGGGGGTATGGCTACACCTTC.

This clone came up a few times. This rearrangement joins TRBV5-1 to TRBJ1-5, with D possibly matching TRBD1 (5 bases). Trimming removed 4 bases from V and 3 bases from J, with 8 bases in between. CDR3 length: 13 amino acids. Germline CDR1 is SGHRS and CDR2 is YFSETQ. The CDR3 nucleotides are TGCGCCAGCAGCGGGGGGTCCAATCAGCCCCAGCATTTT. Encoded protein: CASSGGSNQPQHF.

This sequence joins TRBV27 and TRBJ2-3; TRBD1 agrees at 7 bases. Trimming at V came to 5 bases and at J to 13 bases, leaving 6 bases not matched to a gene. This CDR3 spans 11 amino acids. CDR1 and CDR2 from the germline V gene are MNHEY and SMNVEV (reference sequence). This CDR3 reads CASSRYDREYF. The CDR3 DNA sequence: TGTGCCAGCAGTAGATACGACAGGGAGTATTTT.

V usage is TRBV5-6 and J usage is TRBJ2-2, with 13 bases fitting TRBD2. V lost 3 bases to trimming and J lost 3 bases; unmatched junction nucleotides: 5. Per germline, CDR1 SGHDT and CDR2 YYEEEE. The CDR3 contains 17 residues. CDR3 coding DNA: TGTGCCAGCAGCTCCTGGACTAGCGGGGGAGACACCGGGGAGCTGTTTTTT. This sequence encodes CASSSWTSGGDTGELFF.

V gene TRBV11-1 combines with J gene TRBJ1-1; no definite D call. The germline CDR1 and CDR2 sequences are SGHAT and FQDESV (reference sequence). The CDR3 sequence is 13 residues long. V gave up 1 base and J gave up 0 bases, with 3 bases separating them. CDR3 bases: TGTGCCAGCAGCTTAGAAGTGAACACTGAAGCTTTCTTT. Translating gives CASSLEVNTEAFF.

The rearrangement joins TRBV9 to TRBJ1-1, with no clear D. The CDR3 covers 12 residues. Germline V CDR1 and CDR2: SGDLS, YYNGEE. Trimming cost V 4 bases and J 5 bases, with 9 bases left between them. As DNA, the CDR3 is TGTGCCAGCAGCACCCCGAGTACTGAAGCTTTCTTT. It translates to CASSTPSTEAFF.

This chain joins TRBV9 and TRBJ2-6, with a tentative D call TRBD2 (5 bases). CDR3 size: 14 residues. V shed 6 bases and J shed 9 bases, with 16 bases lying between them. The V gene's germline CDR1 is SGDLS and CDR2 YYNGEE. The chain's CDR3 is CASNPGYEGNVLTF. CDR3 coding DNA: TGTGCCAGCAACCCGGGGTACGAAGGCAACGTCCTGACTTTC.

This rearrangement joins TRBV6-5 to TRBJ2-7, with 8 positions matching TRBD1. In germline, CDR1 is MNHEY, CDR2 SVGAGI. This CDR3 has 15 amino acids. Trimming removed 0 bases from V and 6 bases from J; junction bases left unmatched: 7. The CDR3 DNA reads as TGTGCCAGCAGTTACTCGACAGGGGCGCGGGGCGAGCAGTACTTC. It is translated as CASSYSTGARGEQYF.

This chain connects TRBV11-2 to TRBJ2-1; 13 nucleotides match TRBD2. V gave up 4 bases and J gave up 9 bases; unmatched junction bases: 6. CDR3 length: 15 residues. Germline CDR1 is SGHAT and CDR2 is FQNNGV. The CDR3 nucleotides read TGTGCCAGCAGCTCCACTAGCGGGGGGGCGGGTGAGCAGTTCTTC. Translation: CASSSTSGGAGEQFF. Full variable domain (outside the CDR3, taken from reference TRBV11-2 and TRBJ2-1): EAGVAQSPRYKIIEKRQSVAFWCNPISGHATLYWYQQILGQGPKLLIQFQNNGVVDDSQLPKDRFSAERLKGVDSTLKIQPAKLEDSAVYLCASSSTSGGAGEQFFGPGTRLTVL.

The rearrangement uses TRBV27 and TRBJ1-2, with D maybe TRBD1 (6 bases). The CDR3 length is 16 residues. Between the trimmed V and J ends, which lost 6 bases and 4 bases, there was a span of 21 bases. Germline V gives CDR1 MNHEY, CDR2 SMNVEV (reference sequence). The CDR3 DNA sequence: TGTGCCAGCAGGCGCAGTCGGGACACCCTCTCCTATGGCTACACCTTC. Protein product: CASRRSRDTLSYGYTF.

The CDR3 sequence is CASSFQSYNEQFF. The CDR3, as DNA: TGTGCCAGCAGCTTCCAAAGCTACAATGAGCAGTTCTTC. The V call is TRBV7-2, the J call TRBJ2-1, with D uncertain. The CDR3 length is 13 residues. Trimming took off 3 bases at V and 3 bases at J, with 6 bases between the two ends. In germline, CDR1 is SGHTA, CDR2 FQGNSA.

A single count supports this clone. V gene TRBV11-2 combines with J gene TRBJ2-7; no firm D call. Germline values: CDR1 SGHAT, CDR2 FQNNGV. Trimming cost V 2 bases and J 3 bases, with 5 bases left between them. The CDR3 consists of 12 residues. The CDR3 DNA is TGTGCCAGCAGCTTAAGTAGCTACGAGCAGTACTTC. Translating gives CASSLSSYEQYF.

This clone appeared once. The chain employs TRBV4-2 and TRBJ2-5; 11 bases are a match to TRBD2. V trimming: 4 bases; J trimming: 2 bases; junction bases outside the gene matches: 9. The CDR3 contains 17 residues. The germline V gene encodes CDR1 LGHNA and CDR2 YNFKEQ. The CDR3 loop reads CASSRNGASGGQETQYF. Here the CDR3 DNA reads TGTGCCAGCAGCCGAAACGGGGCTAGCGGGGGGCAAGAGACCCAGTACTTC.

The CDR3 reads CASSPPGQSHTIYF. The DNA of the CDR3 is TGTGCCAGCTCACCTCCGGGACAGAGTCACACCATATATTTT. This chain uses TRBV18 with TRBJ1-3; 7 positions agree with TRBD1. Germline trimming cut 3 bases from V and 8 bases from J; bases unmatched to any gene: 7. The CDR3 covers 14 residues. Per germline, CDR1 KGHSH and CDR2 LQKENI.

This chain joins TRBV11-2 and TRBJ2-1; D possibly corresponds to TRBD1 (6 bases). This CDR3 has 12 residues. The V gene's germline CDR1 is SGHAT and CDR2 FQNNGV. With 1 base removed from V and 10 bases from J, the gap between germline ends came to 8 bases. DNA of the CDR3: TGTGCCAGCAGCTTAGCCGACAGGGAGCAGTTCTTC. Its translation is CASSLADREQFF.

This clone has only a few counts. CDR3 loop: CASSAVWGWGLFF. Here the CDR3 DNA reads TGTGCCAGCAGTGCTGTTTGGGGGTGGGGGCTCTTCTTT. The chain combines TRBV2 with TRBJ1-1; tentatively, D is TRBD1 (6 bases). The V and J ends lost 4 bases and 14 bases respectively, with 20 bases between them. The CDR3 spans 13 residues. CDR1 is SNHLY and CDR2 is FYNNEI in the germline V gene.

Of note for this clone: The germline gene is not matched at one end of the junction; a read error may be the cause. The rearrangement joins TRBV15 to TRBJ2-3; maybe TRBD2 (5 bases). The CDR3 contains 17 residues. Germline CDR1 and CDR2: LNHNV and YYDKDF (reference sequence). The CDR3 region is CATSGEVTAVPKGTQYF. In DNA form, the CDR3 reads TGTGCCACCAGCGGAGAAGTCACAGCGGTCCCTAAGGGTACGCAGTATTTT.

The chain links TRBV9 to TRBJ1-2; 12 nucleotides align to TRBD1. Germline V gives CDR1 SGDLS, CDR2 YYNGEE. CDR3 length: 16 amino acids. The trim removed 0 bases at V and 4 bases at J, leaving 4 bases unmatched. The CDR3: CASSVGDRGHGYGYTF. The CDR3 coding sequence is TGTGCCAGCAGCGTAGGGGACAGGGGGCATGGCTATGGCTACACCTTC.

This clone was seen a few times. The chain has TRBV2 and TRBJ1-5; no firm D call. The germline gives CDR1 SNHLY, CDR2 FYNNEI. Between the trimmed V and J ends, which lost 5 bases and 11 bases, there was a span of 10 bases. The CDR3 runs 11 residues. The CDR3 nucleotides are TGTGCCAGCAGTTACCTTCAAGCCCAGCATTTT. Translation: CASSYLQAQHF.